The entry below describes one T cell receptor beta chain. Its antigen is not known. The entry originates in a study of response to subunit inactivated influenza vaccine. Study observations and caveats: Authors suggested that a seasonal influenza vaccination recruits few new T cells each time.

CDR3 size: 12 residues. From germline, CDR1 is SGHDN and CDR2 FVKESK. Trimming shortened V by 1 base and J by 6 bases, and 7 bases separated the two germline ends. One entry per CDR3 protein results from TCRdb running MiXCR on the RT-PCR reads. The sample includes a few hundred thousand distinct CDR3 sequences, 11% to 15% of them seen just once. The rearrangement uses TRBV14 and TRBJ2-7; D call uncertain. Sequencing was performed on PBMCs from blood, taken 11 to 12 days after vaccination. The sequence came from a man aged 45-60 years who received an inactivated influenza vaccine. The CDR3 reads CASSQGITEQYF. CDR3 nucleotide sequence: TGTGCCAGCAGCCAAGGGATAACCGAGCAGTACTTC.